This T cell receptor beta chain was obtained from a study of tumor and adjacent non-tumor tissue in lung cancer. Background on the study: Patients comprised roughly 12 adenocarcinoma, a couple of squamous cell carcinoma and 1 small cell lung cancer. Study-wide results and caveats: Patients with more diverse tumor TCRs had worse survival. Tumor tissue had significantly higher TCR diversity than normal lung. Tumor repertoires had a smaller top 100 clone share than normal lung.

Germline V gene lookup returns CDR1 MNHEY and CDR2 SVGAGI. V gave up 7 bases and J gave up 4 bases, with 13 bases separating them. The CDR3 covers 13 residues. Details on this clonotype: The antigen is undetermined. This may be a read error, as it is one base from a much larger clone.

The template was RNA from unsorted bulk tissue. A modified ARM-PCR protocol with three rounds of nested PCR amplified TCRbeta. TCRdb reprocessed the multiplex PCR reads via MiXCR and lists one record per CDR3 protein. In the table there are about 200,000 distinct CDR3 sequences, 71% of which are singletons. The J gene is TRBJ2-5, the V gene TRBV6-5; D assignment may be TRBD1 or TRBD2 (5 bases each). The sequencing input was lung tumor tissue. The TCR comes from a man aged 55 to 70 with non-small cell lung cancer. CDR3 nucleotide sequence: TGTGCCAGCACTCCCGGGACCGTAGAGACCCAGTACTTC. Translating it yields CASTPGTVETQYF.